A selection of T cell receptor beta chains follows, all from one sample in a study of Graves' ophthalmopathy and Graves' hyperthyroidism. TCRdb reanalysed the multiplex PCR reads using MiXCR and keeps one entry per CDR3 protein. The table shows about 740,000 distinct CDR3 sequences, with 35% to 50% occurring only once. The sequenced sample was peripheral blood. The receptors shown here come from an adult man with Graves' ophthalmopathy. The CDR3 runs from the conserved cysteine through the conserved F or W. A D gene is named only where the DNA matches it firmly. A clone size is listed for some rows: how often the clone was seen (once, few, many), or a class if it is expanded.

length,size,D,J,V,DNA,CDR3
13,NA,TRBD1,TRBJ2-7,TRBV19,TGTGCCAGTAGTCACACAGGGGGCTACGAGCAGTACTTC,CASSHTGGYEQYF
14,NA,NA,TRBJ1-1,TRBV2,TGTGCCAGCAGTGAAGCGCTTCGGAGGACTGAAGCTTTCTTT,CASSEALRRTEAFF
13,many,NA,TRBJ1-2,TRBV29-1,TGCAGCGTAGACCCCGGGACGGATTATGGCTACACCTTC,CSVDPGTDYGYTF
14,few,NA,TRBJ1-6,TRBV10-3,TGTGCCATCAGTGAGTTAGGATTTAATTCACCCCTCCACTTT,CAISELGFNSPLHF
16,NA,TRBD1,TRBJ2-7,TRBV11-2,TGTGCCAGCAGCTTAGCCGCGGACAGGGGGTTCCACGAGCAGTACTTC,CASSLAADRGFHEQYF
15,NA,TRBD1,TRBJ2-7,TRBV7-9,TGTGCCAGCAGCGCGACGACAGGGGCCCCCTACGAGCAGTACTTC,CASSATTGAPYEQYF
14,NA,NA,TRBJ2-7,TRBV12-3/TRBV12-4,TGTGCCAGCAGTTACCCCTCGAGGATGGGGGAGCAGTACTTC,CASSYPSRMGEQYF
17,many,TRBD1,TRBJ1-2,TRBV7-2,TGTGCCAGCAGCTTGGCGGGACAGGGAGGTTACCACTATGGCTACACCTTC,CASSLAGQGGYHYGYTF
13,NA,NA,TRBJ2-7,TRBV20-1,TGCAGTGCTAGAGAGGACGTTCCGGCCGAGCAGTACTTC,CSAREDVPAEQYF
14,few,NA,TRBJ2-5,TRBV5-1,TGCGCCAGCAGCTTGGGATCCAAGGCAGAGACCCAGTACTTC,CASSLGSKAETQYF
17,NA,TRBD1,TRBJ2-6,TRBV7-2,TGTGCCAGCAGTTCGGACAGGGTAGTTTCTGGGGCCAACGTCCTGACTTTC,CASSSDRVVSGANVLTF
15,NA,NA,TRBJ1-5,TRBV19,TGTGCCAGTAGTATAACGTATCGGGGCAATCAGCCCCAGCATTTT,CASSITYRGNQPQHF
15,few,TRBD1,TRBJ2-7,TRBV7-8,TGTGCCAGCAGCTTTAGCTCTGACAGGGACTACGAGCAGTACTTC,CASSFSSDRDYEQYF
15,many,NA,TRBJ2-6,TRBV15,TGTGCCACCAGCATAGGGGGCTCTGGGGCCAACGTCCTGACTTTC,CATSIGGSGANVLTF
13,few,TRBD2,TRBJ2-7,TRBV20-1,TGCAGTGCGGGACTAGCGGGCACCTACGAGCAGTACTTC,CSAGLAGTYEQYF
16,NA,TRBD1,TRBJ1-3,TRBV4-2,TGTGCCAGCAGCCCTCGTCGGACAGGGAGCGGAAACACCATATATTTT,CASSPRRTGSGNTIYF
16,NA,NA,TRBJ1-1,TRBV7-2,TGTGCCAGCAGCTCGAAGAGCGGACGGCTGAACACTGAAGCTTTCTTT,CASSSKSGRLNTEAFF
14,NA,NA,TRBJ2-7,TRBV20-1,TGCAGTGCTAGTAGGGCAAGCTCTCCCTACGAGCAGTACTTC,CSASRASSPYEQYF
15,NA,NA,TRBJ1-5,TRBV7-2,TGTGCCAGCAGTACAGGACAGTCGGTTGCTCAGCCCCAGCATTTT,CASSTGQSVAQPQHF
15,NA,TRBD2,TRBJ2-5,TRBV20-1,TGCAGTGCTATCGGACTAGCGGGGGGCTGGGAGACCCAGTACTTC,CSAIGLAGGWETQYF
13,NA,NA,TRBJ1-4,TRBV7-2,TGTGCCAGCAGCCACCGGCCAAATGAAAAACTGTTTTTT,CASSHRPNEKLFF
14,few,TRBD2,TRBJ2-2,TRBV25-1,TGTGCCAGCGCACTAGCGGGACCCACCGGGGAGCTGTTTTTT,CASALAGPTGELFF
15,NA,NA,TRBJ2-5,TRBV7-2,TGTGCCAGCAGCCTGGGTCCCGGGAACCAAGAGACCCAGTACTTC,CASSLGPGNQETQYF
14,NA,NA,TRBJ2-3,TRBV11-2,TGTGCCAGCAGCTCCACCCACAGGGCTGATACGCAGTATTTT,CASSSTHRADTQYF
15,few,NA,TRBJ1-1,TRBV10-3,TGTGCCAGCAGTTCCCTTCCCCCCATGAACACTGAAGCTTTCTTT,CASSSLPPMNTEAFF
14,NA,TRBD1,TRBJ1-2,TRBV10-3,TGTGCCAGCATCTCACAGGGGGCGCGCGGTGGCTACACCTTC,CASISQGARGGYTF
16,once,NA,TRBJ1-2,TRBV7-9,TGTGCCAGCAGCCCTACTTTATACAGTACCCTCTATGGCTACACCTTC,CASSPTLYSTLYGYTF
16,many,NA,TRBJ1-6,TRBV20-1,TGCAGTGCTAGAACCGATCCGACGTATCTAAATTCACCCCTCCACTTT,CSARTDPTYLNSPLHF
15,few,TRBD1,TRBJ1-5,TRBV12-3/TRBV12-4,TGTGCCAGCAGTTGGGAAGGGACAGACAATCAGCCCCAGCATTTT,CASSWEGTDNQPQHF
15,NA,TRBD2,TRBJ2-5,TRBV29-1,TGCAGCGTTGAAGTGGGCGGGAGGGCGCCTGAGACCCAGTACTTC,CSVEVGGRAPETQYF
14,NA,TRBD1,TRBJ2-7,TRBV20-1,TGCAGTGCTAGGCTAAACAGGGGGTTCGACGAGCAGTACTTC,CSARLNRGFDEQYF
16,NA,NA,TRBJ1-5,TRBV24-1,TGTGCCAGCAGTTCCTCGCGGGGGTATAGCAATCAGCCCCAGCATTTT,CASSSSRGYSNQPQHF
14,NA,NA,TRBJ1-5,TRBV24-1,TGTGCCAGCAGTTTCCCAGGAGGGAATCAGCCCCAGCATTTT,CASSFPGGNQPQHF
14,many,NA,TRBJ1-1,TRBV7-9,TGTGCCAGCAGCTTAACAGGCTGGAACACTGAAGCTTTCTTT,CASSLTGWNTEAFF
13,many,NA,TRBJ1-2,TRBV4-3,TGCGCCAGCAGCCAAGTTAGGACCTCTGGCTACACCTTC,CASSQVRTSGYTF
14,few,NA,TRBJ1-5,TRBV24-1,TGTGCCAGCAGTCGGACCCCAAGCAATCAGCCCCAGCATTTT,CASSRTPSNQPQHF
18,NA,NA,TRBJ1-1,TRBV20-1,TGCAGTGCTAGATTAGTACAACAAGACCCCACCCTACACCCTGAAGCTTTCTTT,CSARLVQQDPTLHPEAFF
14,few,NA,TRBJ1-1,TRBV6-1,TGTGCCAGCAGTCGACAGGCGTCGAACACTGAAGCTTTCTTT,CASSRQASNTEAFF
11,NA,NA,TRBJ2-5,TRBV29-1,TGCAGTGTAGGTGGCCAAGAGACCCAGTACTTC,CSVGGQETQYF
15,NA,TRBD2,TRBJ2-7,TRBV20-1,TGCAGTGCTAGAGAGACTCGGAGCGGGGGGGGCGAGCAGTACTTC,CSARETRSGGGEQYF
19,few,NA,TRBJ2-6,TRBV9,TGTGCCAGCAGCGTACCCAAACAGGGCTTCAGCTCTGGGGCCAACGTCCTGACTTTC,CASSVPKQGFSSGANVLTF
15,NA,TRBD2,TRBJ2-5,TRBV15,TGTGCCACCAGCAGGGGACTATCCCGAGGGGAGACCCAGTACTTC,CATSRGLSRGETQYF
13,NA,TRBD1,TRBJ1-6,TRBV7-2,TGTGCCAGCAGCCGCGGACAGGATTCACCCCTCCACTTT,CASSRGQDSPLHF
13,NA,NA,TRBJ1-5,TRBV29-1,TGCAGCTTGGGTCAGGAGACTAATCAGCCCCAGCATTTT,CSLGQETNQPQHF
14,few,NA,TRBJ2-7,TRBV9,TGTGCCAGCAGTTACGGTTCCGATTTCTACGAGCAGTACTTC,CASSYGSDFYEQYF